This T cell receptor (beta chain) was identified in a study of shared clonotypes between healthy human individuals. Among the donors, all were Caucasian adults who lived in Nashville, Tennessee. The method was immunoSEQ multiplex PCR; TCRdb's version includes in-frame clones alone and lacks a portion of them. This repertoire shows about 510,000 clones, 90% to 96% found once; its top ten account for about 0.057%. Details on this clone: Its antigen is not known.

Per germline, CDR1 LGHNA and CDR2 YSLEER. V was trimmed by 2 bases and J by 2 bases, leaving 10 bases between them. There are 16 residues in the CDR3. Points from the study as a whole: Few donors limited the genetic and exposure-history diversity represented. Naive subsets typically showed greater estimated richness than memory subsets.

Sequencing used naive CD4+ T cells sorted from blood. Subset: CD45RA+ positively selected. The sequence was collected from a woman aged 25 to 39 in good health. V usage is TRBV4-3 and J usage is TRBJ2-6, with D unresolved. CDR3 DNA sequence: TGCGCCAGCAGCCAAAGGGAAAGGACTGGGGCCAACGTCCTGACTTTC. Its translation is CASSQRERTGANVLTF.